The sequence of this TCR beta chain was determined in a study of technical replicates of blood from several donors. The CDR3 contains 15 residues. V was cut by 2 bases and J by 0 bases, with 8 bases left in between. Germline CDR1 and CDR2: MNHNS and SASEGT. This table comes from immunoSEQ multiplex PCR, and its TCRdb copy is limited to in-frame clones, with some not included. The top ten hold 0.35% to 0.5% of the sample, which has tens of thousands of clones, around 91% seen once. This rearrangement joins TRBV6-1 to TRBJ2-4; D remains ambiguous. Sequencing input: T cells isolated from PBMCs. The TCR originated in a human donor in good health. The CDR3, as DNA: TGTGCCAGCAGTGAACCCCGACTAGCCAAAAACATTCAGTACTTC. Translation gives CASSEPRLAKNIQYF.